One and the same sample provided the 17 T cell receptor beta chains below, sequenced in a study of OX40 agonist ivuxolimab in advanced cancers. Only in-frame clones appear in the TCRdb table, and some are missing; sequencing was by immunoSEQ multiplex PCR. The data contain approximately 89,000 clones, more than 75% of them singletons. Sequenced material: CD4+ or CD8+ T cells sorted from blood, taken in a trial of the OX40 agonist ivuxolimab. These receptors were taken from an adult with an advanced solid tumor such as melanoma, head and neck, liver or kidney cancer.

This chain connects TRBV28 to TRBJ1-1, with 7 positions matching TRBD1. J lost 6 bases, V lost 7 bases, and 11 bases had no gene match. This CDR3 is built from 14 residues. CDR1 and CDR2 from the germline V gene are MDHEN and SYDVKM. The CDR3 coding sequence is TGTGCCAGCAAGGATCCGACAGGGATCGCTGAAGCTTTCTTT. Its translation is CASKDPTGIAEAFF.

CDR3 DNA sequence: TGTGCCAGCTCACGACAGGGGGCGGACTACGAGCAGTACTTC. Translated: CASSRQGADYEQYF. The V and J genes are TRBV18 and TRBJ2-7, with 10 positions matching TRBD1. The germline V gene encodes CDR1 KGHSH and CDR2 LQKENI. CDR3 length equals 14 residues. Germline trimming cut 4 bases from V and 3 bases from J; bases unmatched to any gene: 3.

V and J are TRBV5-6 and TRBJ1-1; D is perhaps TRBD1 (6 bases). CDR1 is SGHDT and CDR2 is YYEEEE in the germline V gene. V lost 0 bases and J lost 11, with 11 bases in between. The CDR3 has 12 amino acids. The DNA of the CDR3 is TGTGCCAGCAGCTTGGTGGGGGGCTCGGCTTTCTTT. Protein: CASSLVGGSAFF.

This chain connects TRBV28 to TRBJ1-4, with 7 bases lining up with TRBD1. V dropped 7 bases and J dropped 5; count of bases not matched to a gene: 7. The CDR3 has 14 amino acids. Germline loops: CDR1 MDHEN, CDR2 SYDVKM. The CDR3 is CASNRQGGNEKLFF. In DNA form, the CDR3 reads TGTGCCAGCAACCGACAGGGAGGGAATGAAAAACTGTTTTTT.

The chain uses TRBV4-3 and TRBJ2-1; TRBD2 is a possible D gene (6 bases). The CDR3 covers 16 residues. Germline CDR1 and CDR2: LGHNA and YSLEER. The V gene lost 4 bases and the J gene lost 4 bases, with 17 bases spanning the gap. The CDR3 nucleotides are TGCGCCAGCAGCCGACAACTGGGGGGATCTTACAATGAGCAGTTCTTC. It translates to CASSRQLGGSYNEQFF.

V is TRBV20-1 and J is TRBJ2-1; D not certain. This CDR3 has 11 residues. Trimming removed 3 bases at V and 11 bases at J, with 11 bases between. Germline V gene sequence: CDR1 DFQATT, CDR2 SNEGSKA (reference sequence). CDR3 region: CSARTPGQQFF. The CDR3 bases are TGCAGTGCTAGGACCCCCGGGCAGCAGTTCTTC.

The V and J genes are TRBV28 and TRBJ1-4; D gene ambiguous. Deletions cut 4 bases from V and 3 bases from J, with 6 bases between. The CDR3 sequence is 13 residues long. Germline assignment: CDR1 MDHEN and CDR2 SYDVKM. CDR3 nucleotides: TGTGCCAGCAGTTCGGGGTCTAATGAAAAACTGTTTTTT. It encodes CASSSGSNEKLFF.

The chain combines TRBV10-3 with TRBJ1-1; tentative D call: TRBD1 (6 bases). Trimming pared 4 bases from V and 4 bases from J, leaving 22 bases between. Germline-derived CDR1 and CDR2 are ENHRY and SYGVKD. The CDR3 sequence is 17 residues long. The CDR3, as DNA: TGTGCCATCAGTGGGTCGGTCTTAGGGGGATTCAGCACTGAAGCTTTCTTT. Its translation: CAISGSVLGGFSTEAFF.

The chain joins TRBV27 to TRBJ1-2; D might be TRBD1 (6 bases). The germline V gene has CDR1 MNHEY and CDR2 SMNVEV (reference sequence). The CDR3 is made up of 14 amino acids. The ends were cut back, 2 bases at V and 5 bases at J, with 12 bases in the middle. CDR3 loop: CASSLGGARYGYTF. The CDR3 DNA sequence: TGTGCCAGCAGTTTAGGGGGGGCTAGGTATGGCTACACCTTC.

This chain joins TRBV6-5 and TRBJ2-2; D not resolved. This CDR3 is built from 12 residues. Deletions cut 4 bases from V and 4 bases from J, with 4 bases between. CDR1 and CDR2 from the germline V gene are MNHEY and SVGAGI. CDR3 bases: TGTGCCAGCAGTTCCTCCACCGGGGAGCTGTTTTTT. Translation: CASSSSTGELFF.

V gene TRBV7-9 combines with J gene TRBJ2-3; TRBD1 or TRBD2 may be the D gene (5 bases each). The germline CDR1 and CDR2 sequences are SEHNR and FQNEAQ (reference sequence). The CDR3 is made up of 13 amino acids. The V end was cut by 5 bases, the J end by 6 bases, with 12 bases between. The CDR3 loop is CASSAGSSDTQYF. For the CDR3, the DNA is TGTGCCAGCAGCGCAGGGAGTTCGGATACGCAGTATTTT. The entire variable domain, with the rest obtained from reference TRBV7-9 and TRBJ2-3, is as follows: DTGVSQNPRHKITKRGQNVTFRCDPISEHNRLYWYRQTLGQGPEFLTYFQNEAQLEKSRLLSDRFSAERPKGSFSTLEIQRTEQGDSAMYLCASSAGSSDTQYFGPGTRLTVL.

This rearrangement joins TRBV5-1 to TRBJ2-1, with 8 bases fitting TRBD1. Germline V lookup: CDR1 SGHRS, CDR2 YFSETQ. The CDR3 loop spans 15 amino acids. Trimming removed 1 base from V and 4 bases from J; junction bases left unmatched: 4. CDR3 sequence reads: CASSLTGQDYNEQFF. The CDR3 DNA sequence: TGCGCCAGCAGCTTGACGGGACAGGATTACAATGAGCAGTTCTTC. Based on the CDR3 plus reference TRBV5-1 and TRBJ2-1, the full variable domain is KAGVTQTPRYLIKTRGQQVTLSCSPISGHRSVSWYQQTPGQGLQFLFEYFSETQRNKGNFPGRFSGRQFSNSRSEMNVSTLELGDSALYLCASSLTGQDYNEQFFGPGTRLTVL.

The CDR3 spells CASSQASGVPLEAFF. CDR3 bases: TGCGCCAGCAGCCAAGCATCTGGGGTTCCCTTAGAAGCTTTCTTT. The chain carries TRBV4-3 and TRBJ1-1; no clear D gene. V was pared by 1 base and J by 8 bases, with 17 bases between. Germline V CDR1 and CDR2: LGHNA, YSLEER. The CDR3 loop spans 15 amino acids.

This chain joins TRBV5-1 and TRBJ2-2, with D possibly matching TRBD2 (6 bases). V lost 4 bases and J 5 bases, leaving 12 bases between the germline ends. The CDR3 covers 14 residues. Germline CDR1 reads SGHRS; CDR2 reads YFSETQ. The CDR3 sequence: CASSPGLETGELFF. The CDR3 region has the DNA TGCGCCAGCAGCCCGGGACTGGAGACCGGGGAGCTGTTTTTT.

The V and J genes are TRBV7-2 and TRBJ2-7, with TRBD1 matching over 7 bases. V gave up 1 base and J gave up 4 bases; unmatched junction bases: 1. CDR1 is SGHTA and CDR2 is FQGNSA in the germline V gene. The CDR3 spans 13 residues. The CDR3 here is CASSLDRGYEQYF. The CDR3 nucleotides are TGTGCCAGCAGCTTAGACAGGGGATACGAGCAGTACTTC.

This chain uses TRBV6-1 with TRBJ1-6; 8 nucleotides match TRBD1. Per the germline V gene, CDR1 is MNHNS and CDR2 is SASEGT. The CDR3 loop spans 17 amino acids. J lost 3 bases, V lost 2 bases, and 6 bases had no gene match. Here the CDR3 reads CASSERTGTGYNSPLHF. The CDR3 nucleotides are TGTGCCAGCAGTGAAAGGACAGGGACAGGCTATAATTCACCCCTCCACTTT.

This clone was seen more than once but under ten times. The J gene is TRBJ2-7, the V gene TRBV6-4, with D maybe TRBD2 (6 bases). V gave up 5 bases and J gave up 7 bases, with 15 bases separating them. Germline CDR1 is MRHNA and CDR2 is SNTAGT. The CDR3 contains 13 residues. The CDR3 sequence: CASSRDSGREQYF. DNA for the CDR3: TGTGCCAGCAGTAGGGACTCCGGACGTGAGCAGTACTTC.